These T cell receptor beta chains were read from a single sample in a study of cytomegalovirus exposure and HLA in healthy donors. The table came from immunoSEQ multiplex PCR; TCRdb's copy has only in-frame clones and leaves some out. The table includes over 120,000 clones, roughly 89% detected once. Material: PBMCs. Receptors were obtained from a woman between 18 and 29 years old in good health and CMV-seropositive. Each CDR3 is given with its conserved first and last residue. The D gene is left open where the match is weak. Rows give clone size only sometimes, using once, few, many, or a class for an expanded clone.

>.|TRBV9|TRBD1|TRBJ1-4
CASSPRTGPNEKLFF
TGTGCCAGCAGCCCTAGGACAGGGCCAAATGAAAAACTGTTTTTT
>.|TRBV5-4|.|TRBJ2-7
CASSLGAGKTYEQYF
TGTGCCAGCAGCTTGGGGGCAGGGAAGACTTACGAGCAGTACTTC
>.|TRBV5-6|TRBD1|TRBJ1-2
CASSSRRRDRVRF
TGTGCCAGCAGCTCCCGGAGGCGGGACAGGGTACGCTTC
>.|TRBV29-1|TRBD1|TRBJ2-2
CSVTERDRYTGELFF
TGCAGCGTCACCGAACGGGACAGATACACCGGGGAGCTGTTTTTT
>.|TRBV10-3|TRBD1|TRBJ2-5
CAISELGQQETQYF
TGTGCCATCAGTGAGTTGGGACAGCAAGAGACCCAGTACTTC
>once|TRBV18|TRBD2|TRBJ2-5
CASSPPLAGGYQETQYF
TGTGCCAGCTCACCACCGTTAGCGGGGGGCTACCAAGAGACCCAGTACTTC
>.|TRBV7-2|TRBD1|TRBJ2-7
CASTLQQGAGEQYF
TGTGCCAGCACCCTACAACAGGGGGCTGGAGAGCAGTACTTC
>.|TRBV19|.|TRBJ1-1
CASRETGMNTEAFF
TGTGCCAGTAGAGAGACAGGAATGAACACTGAAGCTTTCTTT
>.|TRBV4-1|TRBD1|TRBJ1-5
CASSMTPGQGANQPQHF
TGCGCCAGCAGCATGACCCCCGGGCAGGGGGCTAATCAGCCCCAGCATTTT
>.|TRBV9|.|TRBJ2-7
CASGKAGSYEQYF
TGTGCCAGCGGTAAGGCGGGCTCCTACGAGCAGTACTTC
>.|TRBV29-1|.|TRBJ1-2
CSSKQGDYGYTF
TGCAGCTCGAAACAGGGCGACTATGGCTACACCTTC
>.|TRBV7-2|.|TRBJ1-6
CASNPGGPYNSPLHF
TGTGCCAGCAACCCCGGTGGGCCCTATAATTCACCCCTCCACTTT
>few|TRBV28|TRBD1|TRBJ2-7
CASSSWTGGTYEQYF
TGTGCCAGCAGTTCCTGGACAGGGGGGACATACGAGCAGTACTTC
>.|TRBV7-6|TRBD2|TRBJ2-2
CASRFGLEDTGELFF
TGTGCCAGCAGATTCGGACTAGAAGACACCGGGGAGCTGTTTTTT
>.|TRBV29-1|.|TRBJ2-2
CSVLPPGTGDTGELFF
TGCAGCGTCCTCCCGCCAGGGACGGGAGACACCGGGGAGCTGTTTTTT
>.|TRBV6-5|.|TRBJ1-6
CASSQLIYNSPLHF
TGTGCCAGCAGTCAACTGATTTATAATTCACCCCTCCACTTT
>.|TRBV15|.|TRBJ1-5
CATSRRNTGNQPQHF
TGTGCCACCAGCAGAAGGAATACAGGCAATCAGCCCCAGCATTTT
>once|TRBV2|.|TRBJ1-5
CASMGGRGNQPQHF
TGTGCCAGCATGGGGGGACGGGGCAATCAGCCCCAGCATTTT
>once|TRBV7-9|TRBD1|TRBJ2-7
CASSFYGQGPRGEQYF
TGTGCCAGCAGCTTCTACGGACAGGGCCCACGGGGCGAGCAGTACTTC
>.|TRBV9|.|TRBJ2-7
CASSVSAEDEQYF
TGTGCCAGCAGCGTGTCAGCCGAGGACGAGCAGTACTTC
>.|TRBV7-2|.|TRBJ2-7
CASSLRYEQYF
TGTGCCAGCAGCCTCCGCTACGAGCAGTACTTC
>.|TRBV2|.|TRBJ1-1
CASDRAGRGQNTEAFF
TGTGCCAGCGATAGGGCTGGAAGGGGACAGAACACTGAAGCTTTCTTT
>.|TRBV11-2|TRBD2|TRBJ2-3
CASSALLSASGTTDTQYF
TGTGCCAGCAGCGCGCTGCTTTCCGCTAGCGGGACCACAGATACGCAGTATTTT
>once|TRBV6-5|.|TRBJ2-6
CASSYSILSGANVLTF
TGTGCCAGCAGTTACTCGATACTCTCTGGGGCCAACGTCCTGACTTTC
>.|TRBV18|.|TRBJ1-2
CASSPTGTSSYTF
TGTGCCAGCTCACCTACCGGGACTTCCTCATACACCTTC
>.|TRBV11-2|.|TRBJ2-1
CASSSGTQKYNEQFF
TGTGCCAGCAGCTCCGGGACACAAAAATACAATGAGCAGTTCTTC
>once|TRBV5-1|TRBD2|TRBJ2-2
CASSRAGAHTGELFF
TGCGCCAGCAGCCGAGCGGGGGCCCACACCGGGGAGCTGTTTTTT
>.|TRBV28|TRBD1|TRBJ1-5
CASSFRQGDQPQHF
TGTGCCAGCAGTTTTCGGCAGGGGGATCAGCCCCAGCATTTT
>.|TRBV7-7|.|TRBJ2-2
CALPRGYSTGELFF
TGTGCCCTGCCCAGGGGATATAGCACCGGGGAGCTGTTTTTT
>.|TRBV30|.|TRBJ1-5
CAWSVRRDTLGDQPQHF
TGTGCCTGGAGTGTACGGAGAGACACCCTCGGGGATCAGCCCCAGCATTTT
>.|TRBV6-5|TRBD1|TRBJ2-7
CASRQGAFISYEQYF
TGTGCCAGCAGACAGGGGGCCTTTATCTCCTACGAGCAGTACTTC
>.|TRBV7-2|.|TRBJ2-7
CASSLLPVTYEQYF
TGTGCCAGCAGCTTATTACCGGTAACCTACGAGCAGTACTTC
>.|TRBV27|.|TRBJ1-3
CASSLRSGNTIYF
TGTGCCAGCAGTTTACGCTCTGGAAACACCATATATTTT
>.|TRBV15|TRBD1|TRBJ2-7
CATSRVSPPGTGGYEQYF
TGTGCCACCAGCAGAGTCTCTCCACCCGGGACAGGGGGCTACGAGCAGTACTTC
>once|TRBV28|TRBD1|TRBJ1-2
CASLPSQGDGYTF
TGTGCCAGCCTCCCTTCCCAGGGGGATGGCTACACCTTC
>.|TRBV6-5|.|TRBJ2-3
CASKRGSTDTQYF
TGTGCCAGCAAGAGGGGGAGCACAGATACGCAGTATTTT
>.|TRBV5-4|.|TRBJ2-2
CASSMGASISGELFF
TGTGCCAGCAGCATGGGCGCGTCAATTTCCGGGGAGCTGTTTTTT
>few|TRBV12-5|.|TRBJ2-7
CASGNSYEQYF
TGTGCTAGTGGCAACAGCTACGAGCAGTACTTC
>.|TRBV28|.|TRBJ2-7
CASSPVKTVYEQYF
TGTGCCAGCAGTCCCGTTAAGACAGTCTACGAGCAGTACTTC
>.|TRBV18|.|TRBJ2-4
CASSLAQVPLAKNIQYF
TGTGCCAGCTCACTAGCACAGGTGCCTTTAGCCAAAAACATTCAGTACTTC
>.|TRBV28|.|TRBJ2-7
CASSFGGRTYEQYF
TGTGCCAGCAGTTTCGGGGGTCGCACCTACGAGCAGTACTTC
>.|TRBV11-2|TRBD2|TRBJ2-1
CASSRTGTSGGNEQFF
TGTGCCAGCAGCAGAACCGGGACTAGCGGGGGGAATGAGCAGTTCTTC
>.|TRBV13|TRBD1|TRBJ2-7
CASSPMFEPRTGRSYEQYF
TGTGCCAGCAGCCCGATGTTCGAACCTCGGACAGGCCGCTCCTACGAGCAGTACTTC
>once|TRBV7-2|.|TRBJ1-2
CASSFGRVGYGYTF
TGTGCCAGCAGCTTCGGCAGGGTTGGCTATGGCTACACCTTC
>.|TRBV27|.|TRBJ2-1
CASSFFPKGGVYNEQFF
TGTGCCAGCAGTTTTTTCCCGAAGGGCGGGGTTTACAATGAGCAGTTCTTC
>.|TRBV2|.|TRBJ1-1
CASSVAELNTEAFF
TGTGCCAGCAGTGTGGCAGAACTGAACACTGAAGCTTTCTTT
>.|TRBV11-2|TRBD1|TRBJ1-2
CASRPSFRDRSYGYTF
TGTGCCAGCAGACCATCCTTTAGGGACAGGAGCTATGGCTACACCTTC
>.|TRBV7-2|.|TRBJ1-4
CASSLRQGSVEKLFF
TGTGCCAGCAGCTTACGGCAGGGGTCAGTAGAAAAACTGTTTTTT
>.|TRBV11-2|TRBD2|TRBJ2-3
CASSLMGGGRTDTQYF
TGTGCCAGCAGCTTAATGGGCGGGGGGCGGACAGATACGCAGTATTTT
>.|TRBV30|TRBD1|TRBJ2-2
CAWSVLGQGPTGELFF
TGTGCCTGGAGTGTATTAGGACAGGGACCCACCGGGGAGCTGTTTTTT
>once|TRBV18|.|TRBJ2-5
CASSPLQGVGETQYF
TGTGCCAGCTCACCACTACAGGGAGTCGGAGAGACCCAGTACTTC
>.|TRBV5-1|TRBD1|TRBJ2-3
CASSSHAGGRGVDTQYF
TGCGCCAGCAGCTCGCACGCAGGGGGCCGTGGGGTCGATACGCAGTATTTT
>.|TRBV11-3|TRBD1|TRBJ1-6
CASSSTGRIRPLHF
TGTGCCAGCAGCTCGACAGGGAGAATTAGGCCCCTCCACTTT
>.|TRBV11-3|.|TRBJ2-2
CASSSFQGNTGELFF
TGTGCCAGCAGCTCCTTTCAGGGGAACACCGGGGAGCTGTTTTTT
>.|TRBV2|TRBD2|TRBJ2-3
CASSEMASGGTDTQYF
TGTGCCAGCAGTGAAATGGCTAGCGGGGGCACAGATACGCAGTATTTT